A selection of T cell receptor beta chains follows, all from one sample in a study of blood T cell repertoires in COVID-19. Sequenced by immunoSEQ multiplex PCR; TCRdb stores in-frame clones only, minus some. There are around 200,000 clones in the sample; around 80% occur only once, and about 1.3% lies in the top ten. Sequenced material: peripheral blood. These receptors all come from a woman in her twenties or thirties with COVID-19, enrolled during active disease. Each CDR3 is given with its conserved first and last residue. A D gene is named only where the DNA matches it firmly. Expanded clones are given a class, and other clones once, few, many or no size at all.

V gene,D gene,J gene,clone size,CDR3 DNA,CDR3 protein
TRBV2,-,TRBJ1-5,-,TGTGCCAGCAACCAGGGCTCGGGCCAGCCCCAGCATTTT,CASNQGSGQPQHF
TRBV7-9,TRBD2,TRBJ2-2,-,TGTGCCAGCAGCCCGGGACTAGCGGGAGTGGGCACCGGGGAGCTGTTTTTT,CASSPGLAGVGTGELFF
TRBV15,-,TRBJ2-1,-,TGTGCCACCAGCCCCAGTTACAATGAGCAGTTCTTC,CATSPSYNEQFF
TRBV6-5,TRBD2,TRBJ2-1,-,TGTGCCAGCAGTTACTCGATAGGCGGGAGGGTATATGAGCAGTTCTTC,CASSYSIGGRVYEQFF
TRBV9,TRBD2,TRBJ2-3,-,TGTGCCAGCAGCGTAGGGATAGCGGGCAGCACAGATACGCAGTATTTT,CASSVGIAGSTDTQYF
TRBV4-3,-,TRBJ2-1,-,TGCGCCAGCAGCCAAGATACTCACAAGGGGCAGCAGTTCTTC,CASSQDTHKGQQFF
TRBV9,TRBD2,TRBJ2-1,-,TGTGCCAGCAGCCCCGATCGGGGCGGGAGGCCCTACAATGAGCAGTTCTTC,CASSPDRGGRPYNEQFF
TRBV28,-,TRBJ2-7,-,TGTGCCAGCAGCGGACAGACCGACCTCTCCTACGAGCAGTACTTC,CASSGQTDLSYEQYF
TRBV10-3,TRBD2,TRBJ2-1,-,TGTGCCATCAGTGAGTCGAGATTAGCGGGAGGGATTTACAATGAGCAGTTCTTC,CAISESRLAGGIYNEQFF
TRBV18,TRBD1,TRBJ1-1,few,TGTGCCAGCTCACCGGGACAGACCACTGAAGCTTTCTTT,CASSPGQTTEAFF
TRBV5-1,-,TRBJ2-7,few,TGCGCCAGCAGCCGTACTACAGGTTCCTACGAGCAGTACTTC,CASSRTTGSYEQYF
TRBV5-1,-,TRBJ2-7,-,TGCGCCAGCAGCGCACAGGTACAAAGTGTCGGCTACGAGCAGTACTTC,CASSAQVQSVGYEQYF
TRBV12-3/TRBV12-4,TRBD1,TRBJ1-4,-,TGTGCCATCGCGACAGGGGATAATGAAAAACTGTTTTTT,CAIATGDNEKLFF
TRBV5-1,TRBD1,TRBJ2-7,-,TGCGCCAGCAGCTTGGGATTCAATACGGGACAGCTAACTTCCTACGAGCAGTACTTC,CASSLGFNTGQLTSYEQYF
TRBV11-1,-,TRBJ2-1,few,TGTGCCAGCAGCTTTCAGGGAAATGAGCAGTTCTTC,CASSFQGNEQFF
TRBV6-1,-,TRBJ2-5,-,TGTGCCAGCAGTGAAGGTCATGTGGGGAGCCAAGAGACCCAGTACTTC,CASSEGHVGSQETQYF
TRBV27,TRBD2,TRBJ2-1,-,TGTGCCAGCAGTCCTCCTAGCGGGAGCAGGGTCAATGAGCAGTTCTTC,CASSPPSGSRVNEQFF
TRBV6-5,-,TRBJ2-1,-,TGTGCCAGCAGGGTCGGGACACCCTCCTACAATGAGCAGTTCTTC,CASRVGTPSYNEQFF
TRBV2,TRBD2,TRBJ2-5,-,TGTGCCAGCAGGGGACTAGTAGGGACCCAGTACTTC,CASRGLVGTQYF
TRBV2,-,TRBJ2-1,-,TGTGCCAGCAGAACTGGACAGTACAATGAGCAGTTCTTC,CASRTGQYNEQFF
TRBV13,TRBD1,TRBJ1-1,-,TGTGCCAGCAGCTTGTCGGGACAGGGGAACACTGAAGCTTTCTTT,CASSLSGQGNTEAFF
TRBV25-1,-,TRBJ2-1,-,TGTGCCAGCAGTGAACAGGAGGGCAATGAGCAGTTCTTC,CASSEQEGNEQFF
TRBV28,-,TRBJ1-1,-,TGTGCCAGCAGTCCCCCGCGGGGGAGAAGGGCTGAAGCTTTCTTT,CASSPPRGRRAEAFF
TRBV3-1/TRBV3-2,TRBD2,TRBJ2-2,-,TGTGCCAGCAGCCATCTAGCGGGAGAGGCCACCGGGGAGCTGTTTTTT,CASSHLAGEATGELFF
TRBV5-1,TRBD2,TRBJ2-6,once,TGCGCCAGCAGCTTGGGTAGCGGGAGCTCACTCTCTGGGGCCAACGTCCTGACTTTC,CASSLGSGSSLSGANVLTF
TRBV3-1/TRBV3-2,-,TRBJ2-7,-,TGTGCCAGCAGCCCCCAAGACAGAGAGCAGTACTTC,CASSPQDREQYF
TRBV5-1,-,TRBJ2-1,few,TGCGCCAGCAGCTTGGGGTCTTGGCGGGATGAGCAGTTCTTC,CASSLGSWRDEQFF
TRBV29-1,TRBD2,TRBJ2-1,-,TGCAGCGTTGTATGGGGGGGGGAGTCTTACAATGAGCAGTTCTTC,CSVVWGGESYNEQFF
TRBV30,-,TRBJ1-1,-,TGTGCCTGGAGCGGGTCGGCTGGTCAAGCTTTCTTT,CAWSGSAGQAFF
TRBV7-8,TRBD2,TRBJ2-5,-,TGTGCCAGCAGCTTAGGGAGCGGGGGTTTTGAGACCCAGTACTTC,CASSLGSGGFETQYF
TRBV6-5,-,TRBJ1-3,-,TGTGCCAGCAGCTCGTCGGAGGGCTACACCATATATTTT,CASSSSEGYTIYF
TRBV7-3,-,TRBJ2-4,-,TGTGCCAGCGCTGGCGGTCCCGGAAACATTCAGTACTTC,CASAGGPGNIQYF
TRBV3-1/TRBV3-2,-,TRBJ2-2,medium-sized,TGTGCCAGCAGCCGGACATTCCCGAACACCGGGGAGCTGTTTTTT,CASSRTFPNTGELFF
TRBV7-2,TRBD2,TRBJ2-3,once,TGTGCCAGCAGCTTAGGTCGCCTAGCGGGGACAGATACGCAGTATTTT,CASSLGRLAGTDTQYF
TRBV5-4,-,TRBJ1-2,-,TGTGCCAGCAGCTCTACAGGAGCTAACTATGGCTACACCTTC,CASSSTGANYGYTF